This T cell receptor beta chain was profiled in a study of response to subunit inactivated influenza vaccine. Study-wide findings and caveats: The authors put forward the suggestion that each seasonal influenza vaccination may bring in only a limited number of new T cells.

The germline V gene encodes CDR1 DFQATT and CDR2 SNEGSKA (reference sequence). This CDR3 spans 14 amino acids. With 0 bases removed from V and 6 bases from J, the gap between germline ends came to 14 bases. As concerns this clonotype: The antigen is undetermined.

TCRdb re-called the RT-PCR reads through MiXCR, storing one row per CDR3 protein. The table lists 430,000 or so distinct CDR3 sequences, about a tenth of them singletons. The receptor comes from a man between 45 and 60 years old who received an inactivated influenza vaccine. This chain links TRBV20-1 with TRBJ1-1; no firm D call. The specimen comprised PBMCs from blood, sampled roughly 48 days after vaccination. The CDR3 here is CSARDRSGWAEAFF. The CDR3 nucleotides read TGCAGTGCTAGAGATCGGTCAGGTTGGGCTGAAGCTTTCTTT.